This T cell receptor beta chain was identified during a study of long-term antiretroviral therapy in people with HIV. Version v3.0 of the immunoSEQ assay ran at survey level. Repertoires were generated with immunoSEQ multiplex PCR, while TCRdb's copy carries only in-frame clones and drops some. The repertoire holds 20,000 to 25,000 clones, roughly 76% seen once, with 12% in the top ten. Broader study findings: It was observed that HIV repertoires exhibited narrower CDR3 length ranges than controls.

There was at least one pre-ART PBMC sample for each donor, plus at least two post-ART PBMC samples. None of the participants with HIV were treated outside the United States. With respect to this clone: The antigen is unknown.

The CDR3 totals 17 residues. V lost 0 bases and J lost 7, with 16 bases in between. Germline V gene data show CDR1 as MGHRA and CDR2 as YSYEKL. Sequenced here: unsorted PBMCs, sampled around 1.8 years before starting antiretroviral therapy. This clonotype was obtained from a middle-aged woman with HIV. The chain recombines TRBV4-1 with TRBJ1-6; TRBD1 is a possible D gene (6 bases). DNA of the CDR3: TGCGCCAGCAGCCAAGATGGATCAGGGGCGATGAATTCACCCCTCCACTTT. Residues: CASSQDGSGAMNSPLHF.